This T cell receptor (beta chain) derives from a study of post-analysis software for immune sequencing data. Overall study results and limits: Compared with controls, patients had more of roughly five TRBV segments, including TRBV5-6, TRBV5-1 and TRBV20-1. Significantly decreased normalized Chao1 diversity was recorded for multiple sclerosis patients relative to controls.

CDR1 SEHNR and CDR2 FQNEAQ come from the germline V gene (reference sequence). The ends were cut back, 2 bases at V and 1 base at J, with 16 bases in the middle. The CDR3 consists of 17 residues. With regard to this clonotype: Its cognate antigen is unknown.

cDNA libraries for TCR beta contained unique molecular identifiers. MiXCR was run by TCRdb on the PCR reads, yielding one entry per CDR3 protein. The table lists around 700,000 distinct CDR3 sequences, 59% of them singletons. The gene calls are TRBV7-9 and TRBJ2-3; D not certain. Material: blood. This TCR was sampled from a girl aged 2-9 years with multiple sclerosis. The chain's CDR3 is CASSLRASGYGTDTQYF. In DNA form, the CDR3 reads TGTGCCAGCAGCTTACGTGCGAGTGGGTATGGCACAGATACGCAGTATTTT.